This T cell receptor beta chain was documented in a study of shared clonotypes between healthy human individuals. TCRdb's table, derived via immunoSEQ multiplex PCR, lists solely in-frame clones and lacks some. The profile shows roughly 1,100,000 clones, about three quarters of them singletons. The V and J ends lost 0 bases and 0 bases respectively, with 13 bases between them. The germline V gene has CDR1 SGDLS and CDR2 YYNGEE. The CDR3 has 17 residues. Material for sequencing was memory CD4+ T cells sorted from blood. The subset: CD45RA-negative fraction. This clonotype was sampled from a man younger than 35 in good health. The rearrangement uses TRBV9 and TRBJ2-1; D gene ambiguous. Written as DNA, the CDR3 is TGTGCCAGCAGCGTAGGACAAGGCCCGCCCTCCTACAATGAGCAGTTCTTC. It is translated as CASSVGQGPPSYNEQFF.